Listed below are T cell receptor beta chains from one sample, sequenced in a study of blood T cell repertoires in COVID-19. This table comes from immunoSEQ multiplex PCR, and its TCRdb copy is limited to in-frame clones, with some not included. The sample has some 400,000 clones, about 89% seen once. The sequencing sample was made of PBMCs or T cells enriched from blood (not recorded which). The receptors derive from a man aged 25-45 years who had recovered from COVID-19. CDR3s leave out the opening cysteine and the closing phenylalanine or tryptophan.

>TRBJ1-6|TRBV6-1
ASSKAQGLNSPLH
>TRBJ1-5|TRBV6-5
ASSTGQGYRQPQH
>TRBJ1-3|TRBV11-3
ASSKGTIRENTIY
>TRBJ2-7|TRBV21-1
ASSKGGRGDHTEQY
>TRBJ1-5|TRBV4-2
ASSQDDFRLGPQH
>TRBJ2-1|TRBV7-9
ASRQSDTGLRNEQF
>TRBJ1-1|TRBV5-1
ASSLGDGNTEAF
>TRBJ1-5|TRBV6-5
ASNPGQGVQPQH
>TRBJ1-6|TRBV3-1/TRBV3-2
ASSQPLGQVGNSPLH
>TRBJ2-1|TRBV19
ASSRERGGINEQF